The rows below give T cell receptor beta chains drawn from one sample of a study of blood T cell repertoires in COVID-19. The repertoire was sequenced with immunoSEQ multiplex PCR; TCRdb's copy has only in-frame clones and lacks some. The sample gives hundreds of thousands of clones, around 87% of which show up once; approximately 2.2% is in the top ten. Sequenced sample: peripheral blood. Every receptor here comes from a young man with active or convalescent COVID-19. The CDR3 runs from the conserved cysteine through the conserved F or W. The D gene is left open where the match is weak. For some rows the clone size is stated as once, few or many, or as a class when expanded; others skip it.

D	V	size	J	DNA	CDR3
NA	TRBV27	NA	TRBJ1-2	TGTGCCAGCAGTTTATCGCGGGGTCTGACTGGCTACACCTTC	CASSLSRGLTGYTF
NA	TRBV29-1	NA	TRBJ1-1	TGCAGCGTTGTAGACGATCGAGGGACTGAAGCTTTCTTT	CSVVDDRGTEAFF
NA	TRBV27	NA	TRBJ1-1	TGTGCCAGCAGTTGGGCCTTGGGCCAAGAAGCTTTCTTT	CASSWALGQEAFF
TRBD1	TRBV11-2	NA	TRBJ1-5	TGTGCCAGCAGAAGCGGGACAGGCGGTCAGCCCCAGCATTTT	CASRSGTGGQPQHF
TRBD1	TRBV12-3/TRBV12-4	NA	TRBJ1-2	TGTGCCAGCAGCCCAACAGGGGTCTTTGGCTACACCTTC	CASSPTGVFGYTF
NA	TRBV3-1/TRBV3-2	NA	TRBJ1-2	TGTGCCAGCAGCCAAAAGCAGGCAGGAATGGGCTACACCTTC	CASSQKQAGMGYTF
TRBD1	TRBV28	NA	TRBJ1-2	TGTGCCAGCAGCGGATGGACAGGGGCTGATGGCTACACCTTC	CASSGWTGADGYTF
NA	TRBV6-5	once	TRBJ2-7	TGTGCCAGCAGTCCAGACCTAGGAGGGTACGAGCAGTACTTC	CASSPDLGGYEQYF
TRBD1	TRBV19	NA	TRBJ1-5	TGTGCCAGTAGTGTCGGCGACAGGGTCTGGGGGCCCCAGCATTTT	CASSVGDRVWGPQHF
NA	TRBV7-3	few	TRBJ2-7	TGTGCCAGCAGCTTAGGAGGCATAGCGTCCTACGAGCAGTACTTC	CASSLGGIASYEQYF
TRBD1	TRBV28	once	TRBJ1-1	TGTGCCAGCAGCGACAGGGAGACTGAAGCTTTCTTT	CASSDRETEAFF
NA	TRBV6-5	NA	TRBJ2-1	TGTGCCAGCAGTTACTCGTACCAGGGGCCGCAGCAGTTCTTC	CASSYSYQGPQQFF
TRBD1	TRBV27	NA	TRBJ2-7	TGTGCCAGCAGCCCATCGGGACAGCACTACGAGCAGTACTTC	CASSPSGQHYEQYF